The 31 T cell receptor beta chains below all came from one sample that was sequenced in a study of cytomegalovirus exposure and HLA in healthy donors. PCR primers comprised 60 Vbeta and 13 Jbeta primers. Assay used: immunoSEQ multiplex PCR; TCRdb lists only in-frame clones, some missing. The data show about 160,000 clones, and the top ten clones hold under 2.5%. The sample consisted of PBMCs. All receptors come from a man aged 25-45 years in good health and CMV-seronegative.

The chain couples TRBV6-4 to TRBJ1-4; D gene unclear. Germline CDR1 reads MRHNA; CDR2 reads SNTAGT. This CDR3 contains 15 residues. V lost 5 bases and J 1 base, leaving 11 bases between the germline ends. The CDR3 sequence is CASSIRSGTNEKLFF. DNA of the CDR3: TGTGCCAGCAGTATCAGGAGCGGAACTAATGAAAAACTGTTTTTT.

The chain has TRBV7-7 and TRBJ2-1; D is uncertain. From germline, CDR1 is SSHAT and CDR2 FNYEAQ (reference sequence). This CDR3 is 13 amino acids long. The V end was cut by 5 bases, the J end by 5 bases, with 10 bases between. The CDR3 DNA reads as TGTGCCAGCAGCGCTTCCTATAACAATGAGCAGTTCTTC. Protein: CASSASYNNEQFF.

CDR3 amino acids: CATSRKRQGGRSSNQPQHF. For the CDR3, the DNA is TGTGCCACCAGCAGAAAAAGACAGGGCGGTAGGTCAAGCAATCAGCCCCAGCATTTT. This chain connects TRBV15 to TRBJ1-5, with 7 bases identical to TRBD1. The V and J ends lost 2 bases and 1 base, in that order; junction bases with no gene match: 14. Germline V CDR1 and CDR2: LNHNV, YYDKDF (reference sequence). This CDR3 region has 19 residues. Full variable domain (outside the CDR3, taken from reference TRBV15 and TRBJ1-5): DAMVIQNPRYQVTQFGKPVTLSCSQTLNHNVMYWYQQKSSQAPKLLFHYYDKDFNNEADTPDNFQSRRPNTSFCFLDIRSPGLGDTAMYLCATSRKRQGGRSSNQPQHFGDGTRLSIL.

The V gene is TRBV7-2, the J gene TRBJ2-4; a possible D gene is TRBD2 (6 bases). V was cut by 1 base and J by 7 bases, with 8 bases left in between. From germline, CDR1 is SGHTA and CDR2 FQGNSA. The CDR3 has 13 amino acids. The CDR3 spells CASSLGGENIQYF. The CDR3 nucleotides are TGTGCCAGCAGCTTAGGGGGGGAGAACATTCAGTACTTC.

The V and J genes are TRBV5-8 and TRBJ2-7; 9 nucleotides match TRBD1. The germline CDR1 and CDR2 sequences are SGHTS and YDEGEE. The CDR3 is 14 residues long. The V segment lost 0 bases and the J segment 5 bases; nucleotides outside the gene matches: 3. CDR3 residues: CASSLDRGHDEQYF. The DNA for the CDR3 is TGTGCCAGCAGCTTGGACAGGGGGCACGACGAGCAGTACTTC.

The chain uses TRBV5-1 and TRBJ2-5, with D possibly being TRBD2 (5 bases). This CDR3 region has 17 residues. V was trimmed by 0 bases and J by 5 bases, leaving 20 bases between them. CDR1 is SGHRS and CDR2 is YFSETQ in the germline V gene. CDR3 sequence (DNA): TGCGCCAGCAGCTTGGCCCCGGGTAGCGCGCCGCAGGAGACCCAGTACTTC. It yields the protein CASSLAPGSAPQETQYF.

The CDR3 reads CAWSRGANEKLFF. The CDR3 DNA reads TGTGCCTGGAGTCGGGGGGCTAATGAAAAACTGTTTTTT. The chain employs TRBV30 and TRBJ1-4; weak D call: TRBD1 (5 bases). Deletions cut 2 bases from V and 3 bases from J, with 7 bases between. In germline, CDR1 is GTSNPN, CDR2 SVGIG (reference sequence). The CDR3 extends over 13 amino acids. Together with reference TRBV30 and TRBJ1-4, the CDR3 gives the full variable domain: SQTIHQWPATLVQPVGSPLSLECTVEGTSNPNLYWYRQAAGRGLQLLFYSVGIGQISSEVPQNLSASRPQDRQFILSSKKLLLSDSGFYLCAWSRGANEKLFFGSGTQLSVL.

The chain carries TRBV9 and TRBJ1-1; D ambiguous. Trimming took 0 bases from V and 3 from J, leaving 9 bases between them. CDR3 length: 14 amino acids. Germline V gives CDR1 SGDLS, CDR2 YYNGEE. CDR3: CASSVALRDTEAFF. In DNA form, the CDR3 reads TGTGCCAGCAGCGTAGCTTTGAGGGACACTGAAGCTTTCTTT.

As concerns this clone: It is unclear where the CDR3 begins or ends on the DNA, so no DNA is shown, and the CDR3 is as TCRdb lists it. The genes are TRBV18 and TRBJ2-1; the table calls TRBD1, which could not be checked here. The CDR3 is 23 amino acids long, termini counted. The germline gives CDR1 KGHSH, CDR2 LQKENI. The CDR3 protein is CASSPRQTMSSSSGQGTGNEQFF.

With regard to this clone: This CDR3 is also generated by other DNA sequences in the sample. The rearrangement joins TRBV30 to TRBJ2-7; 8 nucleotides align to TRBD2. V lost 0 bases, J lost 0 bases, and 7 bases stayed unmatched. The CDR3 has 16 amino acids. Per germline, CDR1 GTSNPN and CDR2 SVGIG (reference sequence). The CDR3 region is CAWSVSTSGSSYEQYF. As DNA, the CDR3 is TGTGCCTGGAGTGTATCTACTAGCGGAAGCTCCTACGAGCAGTACTTC.

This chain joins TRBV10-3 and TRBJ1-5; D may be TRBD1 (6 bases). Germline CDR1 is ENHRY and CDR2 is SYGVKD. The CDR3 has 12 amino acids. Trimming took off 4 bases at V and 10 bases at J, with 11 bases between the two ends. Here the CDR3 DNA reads TGTGCCATCAGTGGTGCAGGGGTTCCCCAGCATTTT. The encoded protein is CAISGAGVPQHF.

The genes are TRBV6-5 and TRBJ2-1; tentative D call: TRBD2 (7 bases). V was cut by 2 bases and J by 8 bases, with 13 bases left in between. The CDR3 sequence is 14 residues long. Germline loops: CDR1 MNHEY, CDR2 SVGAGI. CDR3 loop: CASSYRGAYDEQFF. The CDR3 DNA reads TGTGCCAGCAGTTACCGGGGGGCTTACGATGAGCAGTTCTTC.

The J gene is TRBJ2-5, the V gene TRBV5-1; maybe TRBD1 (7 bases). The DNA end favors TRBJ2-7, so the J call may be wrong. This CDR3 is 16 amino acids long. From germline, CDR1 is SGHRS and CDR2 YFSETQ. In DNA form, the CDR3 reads TGCGCCAGCAGCGATATGGAGGGGGCGAACCTCTACGAGCAGTACTTC. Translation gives CASSDMEGANLYEQYF.

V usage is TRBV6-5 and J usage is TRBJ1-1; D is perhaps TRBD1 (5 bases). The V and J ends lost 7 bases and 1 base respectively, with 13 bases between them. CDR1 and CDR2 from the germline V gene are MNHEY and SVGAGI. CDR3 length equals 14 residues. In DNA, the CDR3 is TGTGCCAGCAAAAGGCGACAGACGAACACTGAAGCTTTCTTT. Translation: CASKRRQTNTEAFF.

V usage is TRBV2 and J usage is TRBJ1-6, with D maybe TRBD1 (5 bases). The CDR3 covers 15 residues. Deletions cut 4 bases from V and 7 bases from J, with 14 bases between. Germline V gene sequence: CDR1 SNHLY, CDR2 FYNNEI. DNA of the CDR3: TGTGCCAGCAGTGGGCAGAGTCAGGGAAATTCACCCCTCCACTTT. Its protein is CASSGQSQGNSPLHF.

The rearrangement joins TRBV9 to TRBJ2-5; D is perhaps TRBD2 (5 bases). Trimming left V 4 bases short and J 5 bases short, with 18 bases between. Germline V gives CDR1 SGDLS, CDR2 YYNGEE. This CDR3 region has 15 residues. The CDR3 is CASSPSVKEEETQYF. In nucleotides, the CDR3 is TGTGCCAGCAGCCCTTCTGTAAAGGAGGAGGAGACCCAGTACTTC.

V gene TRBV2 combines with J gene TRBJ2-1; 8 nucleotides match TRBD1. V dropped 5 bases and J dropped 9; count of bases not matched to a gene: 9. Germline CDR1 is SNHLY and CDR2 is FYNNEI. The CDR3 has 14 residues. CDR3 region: CASSTLDRVAEQFF. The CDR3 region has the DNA TGTGCCAGCAGTACCTTGGACAGGGTAGCTGAGCAGTTCTTC.

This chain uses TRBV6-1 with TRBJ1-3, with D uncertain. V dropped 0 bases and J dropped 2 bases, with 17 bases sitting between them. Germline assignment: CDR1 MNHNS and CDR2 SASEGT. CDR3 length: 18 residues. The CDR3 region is CASSEASQFFFAGNTIYF. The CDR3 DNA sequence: TGTGCCAGCAGTGAAGCGTCGCAGTTCTTTTTTGCTGGAAACACCATATATTTT.

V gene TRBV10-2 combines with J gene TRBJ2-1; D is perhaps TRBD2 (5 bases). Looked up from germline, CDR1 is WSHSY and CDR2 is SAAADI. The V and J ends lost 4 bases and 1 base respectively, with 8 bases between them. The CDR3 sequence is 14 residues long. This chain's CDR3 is CASSVSGSYNEQFF. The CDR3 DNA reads TGCGCCAGCAGTGTTTCGGGATCCTACAATGAGCAGTTCTTC.

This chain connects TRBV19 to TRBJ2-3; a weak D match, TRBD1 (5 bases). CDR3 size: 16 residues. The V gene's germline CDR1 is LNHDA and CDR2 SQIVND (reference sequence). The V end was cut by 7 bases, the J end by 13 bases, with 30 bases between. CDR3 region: CASKVIRPLSGYREYF. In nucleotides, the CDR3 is TGTGCCAGTAAGGTGATCAGGCCCCTCTCAGGGTATCGGGAGTATTTT.

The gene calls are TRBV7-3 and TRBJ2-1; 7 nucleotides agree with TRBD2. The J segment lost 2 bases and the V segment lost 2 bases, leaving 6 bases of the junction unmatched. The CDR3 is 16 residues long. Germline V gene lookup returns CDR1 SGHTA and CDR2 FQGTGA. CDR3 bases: TGTGCCAGCAGCTTAGATCTGGCGGGAGCCTACAATGAGCAGTTCTTC. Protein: CASSLDLAGAYNEQFF.

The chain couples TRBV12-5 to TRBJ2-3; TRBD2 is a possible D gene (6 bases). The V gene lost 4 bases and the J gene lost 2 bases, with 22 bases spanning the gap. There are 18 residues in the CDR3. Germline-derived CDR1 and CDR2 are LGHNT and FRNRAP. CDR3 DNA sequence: TGTGCTAGTGGTTCCTATCTTAGCGGAAAGCCTTCCACAGATACGCAGTATTTT. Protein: CASGSYLSGKPSTDTQYF.

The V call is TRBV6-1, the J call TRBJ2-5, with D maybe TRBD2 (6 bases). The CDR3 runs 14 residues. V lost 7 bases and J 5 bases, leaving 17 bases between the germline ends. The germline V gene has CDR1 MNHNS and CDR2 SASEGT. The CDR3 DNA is TGTGCCAGCAACCGGGGGTTTATCGGGGAGACCCAGTACTTC. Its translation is CASNRGFIGETQYF.

CDR3 nucleotides: TGCGCCAGCCAAACACAGGGAGTCGGCGGGGAGCTGTTTTTT. Translated, it gives CASQTQGVGGELFF. V is TRBV5-1 and J is TRBJ2-2, with D perhaps matching TRBD1 (6 bases). Germline V gene data show CDR1 as SGHRS and CDR2 as YFSETQ. The CDR3 has 14 residues. The V and J ends lost 7 bases and 7 bases respectively, with 17 bases between them.

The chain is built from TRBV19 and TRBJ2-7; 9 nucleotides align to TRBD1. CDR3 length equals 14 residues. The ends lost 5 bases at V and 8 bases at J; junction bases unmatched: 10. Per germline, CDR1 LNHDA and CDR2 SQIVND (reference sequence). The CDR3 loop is CASSPNRDRAKQYF. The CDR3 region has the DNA TGTGCCAGTAGTCCGAATCGGGACAGGGCAAAGCAGTACTTC.

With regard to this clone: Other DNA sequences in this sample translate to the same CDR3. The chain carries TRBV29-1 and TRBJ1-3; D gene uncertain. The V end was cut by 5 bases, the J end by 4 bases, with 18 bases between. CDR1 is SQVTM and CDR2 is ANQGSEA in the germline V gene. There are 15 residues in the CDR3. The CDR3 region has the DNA TGCAGCGTTCTTCATAACAGCGGACCCGGAAACACCATATATTTT. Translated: CSVLHNSGPGNTIYF.

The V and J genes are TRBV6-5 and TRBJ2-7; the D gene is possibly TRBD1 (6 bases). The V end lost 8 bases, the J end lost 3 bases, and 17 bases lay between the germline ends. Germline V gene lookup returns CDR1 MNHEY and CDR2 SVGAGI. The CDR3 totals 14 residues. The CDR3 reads CASRRAGVDYEQYF. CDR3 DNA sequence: TGTGCCAGCCGCCGTGCAGGGGTAGACTACGAGCAGTACTTC.

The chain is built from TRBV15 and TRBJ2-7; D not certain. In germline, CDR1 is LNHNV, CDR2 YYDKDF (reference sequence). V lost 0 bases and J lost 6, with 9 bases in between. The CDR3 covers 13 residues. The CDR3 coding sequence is TGTGCCACCAGCAGAGATTGGCAGTCCGAGCAGTACTTC. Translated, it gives CATSRDWQSEQYF.

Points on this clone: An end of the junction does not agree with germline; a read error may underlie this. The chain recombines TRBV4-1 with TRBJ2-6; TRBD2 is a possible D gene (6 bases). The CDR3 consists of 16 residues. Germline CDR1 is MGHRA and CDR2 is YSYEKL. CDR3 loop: CASRQGRGSGANVLTF. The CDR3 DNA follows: TGCGCCAGCAGGCAAGGGCGGGGTTCTGGGGCCAACGTCCTGACTTTC.

Here the CDR3 DNA reads TGTGCCAGCAGCCCCAAGGGCGGGTCCCGGTCCTACGAGCAGTACTTC. Protein: CASSPKGGSRSYEQYF. This sequence joins TRBV7-2 and TRBJ2-5; tentative D call: TRBD2 (5 bases). The closer fit of TRBJ2-7 to the DNA end suggests the J call may be wrong. Germline CDR1 is SGHTA and CDR2 is FQGNSA. This CDR3 is built from 16 residues.

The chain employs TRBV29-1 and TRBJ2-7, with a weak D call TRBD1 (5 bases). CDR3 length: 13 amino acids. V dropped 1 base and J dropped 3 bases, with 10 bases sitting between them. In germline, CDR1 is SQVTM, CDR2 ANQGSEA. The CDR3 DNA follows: TGCAGCGTTGAAGTAGGGGCGGACTACGAGCAGTACTTC. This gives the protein CSVEVGADYEQYF.